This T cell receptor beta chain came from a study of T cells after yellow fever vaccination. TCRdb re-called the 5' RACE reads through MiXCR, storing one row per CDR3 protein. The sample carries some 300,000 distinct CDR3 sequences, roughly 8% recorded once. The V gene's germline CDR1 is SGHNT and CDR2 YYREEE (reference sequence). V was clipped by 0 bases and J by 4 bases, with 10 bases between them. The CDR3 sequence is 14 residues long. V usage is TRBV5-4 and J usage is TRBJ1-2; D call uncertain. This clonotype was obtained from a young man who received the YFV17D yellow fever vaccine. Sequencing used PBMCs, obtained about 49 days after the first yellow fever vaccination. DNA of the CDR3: TGTGCCAGCAGCTTGGTTGAGACTGCCTATGGCTACACCTTC. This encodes CASSLVETAYGYTF.